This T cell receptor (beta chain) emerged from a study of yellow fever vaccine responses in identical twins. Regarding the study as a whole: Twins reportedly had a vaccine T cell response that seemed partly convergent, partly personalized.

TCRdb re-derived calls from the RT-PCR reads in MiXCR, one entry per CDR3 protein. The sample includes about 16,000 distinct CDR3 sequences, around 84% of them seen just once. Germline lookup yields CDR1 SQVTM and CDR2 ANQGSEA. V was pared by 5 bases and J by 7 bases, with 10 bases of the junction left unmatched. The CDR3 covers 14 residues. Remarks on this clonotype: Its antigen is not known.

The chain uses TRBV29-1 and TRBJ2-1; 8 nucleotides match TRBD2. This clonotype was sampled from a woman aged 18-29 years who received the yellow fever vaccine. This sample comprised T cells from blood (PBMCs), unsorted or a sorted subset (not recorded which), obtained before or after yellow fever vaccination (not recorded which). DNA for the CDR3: TGCAGCGTTTGGAGAGGACTAGCTTTGAATGAGCAGTTCTTC. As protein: CSVWRGLALNEQFF.